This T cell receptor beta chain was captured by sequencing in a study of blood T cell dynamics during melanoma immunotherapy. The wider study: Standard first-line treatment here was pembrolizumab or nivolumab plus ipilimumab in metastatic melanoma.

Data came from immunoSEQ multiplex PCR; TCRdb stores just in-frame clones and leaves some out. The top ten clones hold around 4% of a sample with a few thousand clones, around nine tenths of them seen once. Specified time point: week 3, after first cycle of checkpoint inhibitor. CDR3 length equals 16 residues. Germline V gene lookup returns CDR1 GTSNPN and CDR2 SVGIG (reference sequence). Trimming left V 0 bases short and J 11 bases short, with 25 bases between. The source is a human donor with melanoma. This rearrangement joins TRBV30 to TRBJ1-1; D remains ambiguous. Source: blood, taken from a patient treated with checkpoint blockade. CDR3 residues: CAWSVVDATSAKSAFF. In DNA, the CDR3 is TGTGCCTGGAGTGTGGTGGACGCTACGTCTGCGAAATCGGCTTTCTTT.